This is a list of T cell receptor beta chains from one sample in a study of T cell repertoires in cytomegalovirus infection. TCRdb re-analysed the reads in MiXCR, keeping a single row per CDR3 protein. The sample includes roughly 230,000 distinct CDR3 sequences, over 15% of them seen just once. Source material: CD8+ T cells from PBMCs. Receptors were obtained from a human donor in good health (CMV status not recorded). Some clones in this sample may be carry-over from other donors' samples. The CDR3 runs from the conserved cysteine through the conserved F or W. D genes are given only for firm matches. Size values are once, few and many counts, or a class for expanded clones, and some rows have none.

>-|few|TRBV20-1|TRBJ2-7
TGCAGTGCTCTTACTACACGGCGAGGGTTCTACGAGCAGTACTTC
CSALTTRRGFYEQYF
>-|once|TRBV28|TRBJ1-1
TGTGCCAGCGACCAACTAGGCGCTGAAGCTTTCTTT
CASDQLGAEAFF
>-|-|TRBV6-2/TRBV6-3|TRBJ2-4
TGTGCCAGCAGTTACTCTGAGTTGGACAGTATCGACATTCAGTACTTC
CASSYSELDSIDIQYF
>-|-|TRBV20-1|TRBJ2-7
TGCAGTGCTAGGGGCATTTCCGGGACCGATACCTACGAGCAGTACTTC
CSARGISGTDTYEQYF
>TRBD1|few|TRBV28|TRBJ2-7
TGTGCCAGCAGTCTGGGACAGGACCTCTACGAGCAGTACTTC
CASSLGQDLYEQYF
>-|many|TRBV20-1|TRBJ1-1
TGCAGTGCTATTAGGGATGATATGAACACTGAAGCTTTCTTT
CSAIRDDMNTEAFF
>-|-|TRBV4-3|TRBJ2-7
TGCGCCAGCAGCCAAGTTAGTACGGAACAATACGAGCAGTACTTC
CASSQVSTEQYEQYF
>-|few|TRBV20-1|TRBJ1-3
TGCAGTGCTAGAGATATTACCCTCTCTGGAAACACCATATATTTT
CSARDITLSGNTIYF
>-|few|TRBV7-6|TRBJ2-5
TGTGCCAGCAGCTTCTCCCCCCTAGCGAGCGAGACCCAGTACTTC
CASSFSPLASETQYF
>-|few|TRBV9|TRBJ2-1
TGTGCCAGCAGGGGTGGAGTCCACAATGAGCAGTTCTTC
CASRGGVHNEQFF
>-|few|TRBV2|TRBJ1-1
TGTGCCAGCAGTGAAGGAGGCAGGGGAGCTTTCTTT
CASSEGGRGAFF
>-|-|TRBV20-1|TRBJ1-2
TGCAGTGCTAGAGTCTCTTGGACAGTTATAGGTCAGGGCTACACCTTC
CSARVSWTVIGQGYTF
>TRBD1|-|TRBV4-1|TRBJ2-7
TGCGCCAGCAGCCATCACTCCGGGACAGGGAAGTACGAGCAGTACTTC
CASSHHSGTGKYEQYF
>TRBD2|few|TRBV12-3/TRBV12-4|TRBJ2-5
TGTGCCAGCAGTTTGGTAGCGGGGGGTCCCGAAGAGACCCAGTACTTC
CASSLVAGGPEETQYF
>TRBD2|once|TRBV6-1|TRBJ2-3
TGTGCCAGCAGTGAAATCAGCGGGGGGGCCAGTACAGATACGCAGTATTTT
CASSEISGGASTDTQYF
>TRBD1|many|TRBV7-2|TRBJ1-3
TGTGCCAGCAGCTTAGCTGGACAGGAGTACTCTGGAAACACCATATATTTT
CASSLAGQEYSGNTIYF
>TRBD2|-|TRBV6-1|TRBJ2-5
TGTGCCAGCAGTGAAGGGACTAGCGGGGCGGAGACCCAGTACTTC
CASSEGTSGAETQYF
>-|many|TRBV12-3/TRBV12-4|TRBJ1-1
TGTGCCAGCAGCCTCGGACAGATCACTGAAGCTTTCTTT
CASSLGQITEAFF
>TRBD2|few|TRBV5-3|TRBJ2-3
TGTGCCAGCAGCTTGTACCCTCTTCGGGGGGAGGACACAGATACGCAGTATTTT
CASSLYPLRGEDTDTQYF
>-|-|TRBV29-1|TRBJ2-7
TGCAGCGTGACAGGCGGGAGCTCCTACGAGCAGTACTTC
CSVTGGSSYEQYF
>TRBD1|few|TRBV9|TRBJ2-5
TGTGCCAGCAGCGTTGAGCCCGGGACAGGGCACCAAGAGACCCAGTACTTC
CASSVEPGTGHQETQYF
>TRBD1|few|TRBV19|TRBJ1-1
TGTGCCAGCAGGGGGTGGGACACTGAAGCTTTCTTT
CASRGWDTEAFF
>-|-|TRBV5-4|TRBJ2-1
TGTGCCAGCAGCTTGTTGGGGGAGCAGTTCTTC
CASSLLGEQFF
>-|-|TRBV14|TRBJ1-1
TGTGCCAGCAGCCAAGGTTGGGGGGACCCCGAAGGGACTGAAGCTTTCTTT
CASSQGWGDPEGTEAFF
>-|-|TRBV13|TRBJ1-2
TGTGCCAGCAGCTCGCGGGAGTACACTTCTGGGGACTATGGCTACACCTTC
CASSSREYTSGDYGYTF
>-|many|TRBV7-9|TRBJ2-2
TGTGCCAGCAGCTTACGGGGGAACACCGGGGAGCTGTTTTTT
CASSLRGNTGELFF
>TRBD2|many|TRBV19|TRBJ2-1
TGTGCCAGTAGTATTAGCGGGGGAATCTCCTACAATGAGCAGTTCTTC
CASSISGGISYNEQFF
>TRBD2|many|TRBV2|TRBJ2-1
TGTGCCAGCAGTGATATGCTAGCGGGGGACAATGAGCAGTTCTTC
CASSDMLAGDNEQFF
>TRBD1|many|TRBV7-2|TRBJ1-3
TGTGCCAGCAGCTTGTACGACAGGGATGACACCATATATTTT
CASSLYDRDDTIYF
>TRBD1|many|TRBV9|TRBJ2-4
TGTGCCAGCAGCGTAGGAGGGGACAGTTGGAACATTCAGTACTTC
CASSVGGDSWNIQYF
>-|few|TRBV12-5|TRBJ1-1
TGTGCTAGTGGTTTGCCCCCCTTGGGCACTGAAGCTTTCTTT
CASGLPPLGTEAFF
>-|many|TRBV7-9|TRBJ2-6
TGTGCCAGCAGCCCACCGTGGGACGGCGGAGTCAACGTCCTGACTTTC
CASSPPWDGGVNVLTF
>TRBD2|-|TRBV25-1|TRBJ2-7
TGTGCCAGCAGCGCGGGGGGGCCATACGAGCAGTACTTC
CASSAGGPYEQYF
>-|-|TRBV10-3|TRBJ1-1
TGTGCCATCAGTGAAGACGGTCAGGGAAACACTGAAGCTTTCTTT
CAISEDGQGNTEAFF
>TRBD1|many|TRBV27|TRBJ2-1
TGTGCCAGCAGTGCCGGACAGGGTCCATTAATCGGTGAGCAGTTCTTC
CASSAGQGPLIGEQFF
>-|-|TRBV28|TRBJ2-1
TGTGCCAGCAGTTTAAATTCTCAAAGCTCCTACAATGAGCAGTTCTTC
CASSLNSQSSYNEQFF
>-|-|TRBV7-9|TRBJ1-5
TGTGCCAGCAGCTTAGAGGGCCGGGAGCCCCAGCATTTT
CASSLEGREPQHF
>-|-|TRBV7-9|TRBJ2-7
TGTGCCAGCAGCTTAGTGGCCACCCAAGTAGAATACGAGCAGTACTTC
CASSLVATQVEYEQYF
>-|many|TRBV11-2|TRBJ2-7
TGTGCCAGCAGCTTAGATCCTTACAAAATCTACGAGCAGTACTTC
CASSLDPYKIYEQYF
>-|-|TRBV3-1|TRBJ2-7
TGTGCCAGCAGCCAAGTGTCTGCGCCGATCTCCTACGAGCAGTACTTC
CASSQVSAPISYEQYF
>-|many|TRBV28|TRBJ2-1
TGTGCCAGCAGTTTAAGGCGGCCCGGGAGCAATGAGCAGTTCTTC
CASSLRRPGSNEQFF
>TRBD1|-|TRBV5-4|TRBJ2-5
TGTGCCAGCAGTCACGGCCGGGACAGGGGGCAAGAGACCCAGTACTTC
CASSHGRDRGQETQYF
>-|-|TRBV15|TRBJ2-1
TGTGCCACCGGAGAAAACGGACCCCACGGCGGCGAGCAGTTCTTC
CATGENGPHGGEQFF
>-|-|TRBV25-1|TRBJ1-5
TGTGCCAGCAGTGAATCAGATCAGCCCCAGCATTTT
CASSESDQPQHF
>-|few|TRBV5-6|TRBJ1-1
TGTGCCAGCAGCTTGGCGCAGATGAACACTGAAGCTTTCTTT
CASSLAQMNTEAFF
>-|many|TRBV6-5|TRBJ1-3
TGTGCCAGCAGTTCCGGGAGCGGCGTCTCTGGAAACACCATATATTTT
CASSSGSGVSGNTIYF
>TRBD1|-|TRBV5-1|TRBJ2-7
TGCGCCAGCAGCTGGGGAGACAGGGAGCCCTACGAGCAGTACTTC
CASSWGDREPYEQYF
>TRBD1|-|TRBV6-5|TRBJ2-7
TGTGCCAGCAGTTACTCGACCAGGGGGTACGAGCAGTACTTC
CASSYSTRGYEQYF
>-|few|TRBV28|TRBJ2-7
TGTGCCAGCAGTTTACCCTCCAGCTACTACGAGCAGTACTTC
CASSLPSSYYEQYF
>-|few|TRBV29-1|TRBJ1-2
TGCAGCGTGGACGACTATGGCTACACCTTC
CSVDDYGYTF
>-|many|TRBV28|TRBJ2-7
TGTGCCAGCAGTTTTCTGCGATTTATCGAGCAGTACTTC
CASSFLRFIEQYF
>-|-|TRBV6-4|TRBJ1-1
TGTGCCAGCCCCTCACCCAGAACAGCCATTGAAGCTTTCTTT
CASPSPRTAIEAFF
>-|-|TRBV5-6|TRBJ1-5
TGTGCCAGCAGCTTGGGTCAGGCCGTGTGGCAGCCCCAGCATTTT
CASSLGQAVWQPQHF
>TRBD1|many|TRBV7-2|TRBJ1-1
TGTGCCAGCAGTTTACGGACAGGGACAGACACTGAAGCTTTCTTT
CASSLRTGTDTEAFF
>-|-|TRBV7-9|TRBJ2-1
TGTGCCAGCACCCCGACCCCGAAGTCCGAGCAGTTCTTC
CASTPTPKSEQFF
>TRBD1|-|TRBV14|TRBJ2-1
TGTGCCAGCAGCCAAGTTCACAGGGGGGTTAACAATGAGCAGTTCTTC
CASSQVHRGVNNEQFF
>-|-|TRBV12-3/TRBV12-4|TRBJ1-1
TGTGCCAACAGTCACCAATACTCAACAGGAATCACACACGGGAGGGACACTGAAGCTTTCTTT
CANSHQYSTGITHGRDTEAFF
>TRBD2|-|TRBV5-1|TRBJ2-3
TGCGCCAGCAGCTCGGAGGCGGGGGGAAGAACAGATACGCAGTATTTT
CASSSEAGGRTDTQYF
>-|-|TRBV7-9|TRBJ2-2
TGTGCCAGCAGCTCCGGAGCGGGCGCGCTACTACAGCTGTTTTTT
CASSSGAGALLQLFF
>TRBD1|few|TRBV20-1|TRBJ2-1
TGCAGTGCTAGGCGACAGGGGAATGAGCAGTTCTTC
CSARRQGNEQFF